Reported below is one T cell receptor beta chain. This specimen includes other DNA sequences encoding the same CDR3. The length of the CDR3 is 15 residues. With V trimmed by 6 bases and J by 4 bases, 8 bases remained unmatched. From germline, CDR1 is MNHEY and CDR2 SVGAGI. This sample stems from a study of shared clonotypes between healthy human individuals. CD45RO-negative, CCR7-selected cells formed the naive CD8 fraction, which excluded terminally differentiated effector memory CD45RA+ cells. This was a deep-level run. Sequenced by immunoSEQ multiplex PCR; TCRdb stores in-frame clones only, minus some. Seen here are millions of clones, roughly 94% observed once, and the top ten hold 0.9% to 1.4%.

The source of this sequence is a man aged 18 to 29 in good health. V usage is TRBV6-5 and J usage is TRBJ2-1, with TRBD2 identical over 8 bases. Sequencing input: naive CD8+ T cells sorted from blood. CDR3 sequence: CASSPGGGPYNEQFF. CDR3 DNA: TGTGCCAGCAGCCCCGGGGGGGGCCCATACAATGAGCAGTTCTTC.